This TCR beta chain was found in a study of blood T cell repertoires in COVID-19. Sequencing was performed with immunoSEQ multiplex PCR; in TCRdb, only in-frame clones are kept and a portion is missing. The sample consists of 150,000 or so clones, approximately 86% of them appearing once. This CDR3 region has 15 residues. Trimming removed 3 bases from V and 3 bases from J, with 11 bases in between. CDR1 KGHSH and CDR2 LQKENI come from the germline V gene. The sequenced sample consisted of peripheral blood. V usage is TRBV18 and J usage is TRBJ2-2; D possibly corresponds to TRBD1 (6 bases). The TCR originated in a man aged 60 to 75 with acute or convalescent COVID-19. CDR3 nucleotide sequence: TGTGCCAGCTCACCGGGCAGGGGTGACACCGGGGAGCTGTTTTTT. It codes for CASSPGRGDTGELFF.